This T cell receptor beta chain was recorded in a study of shared clonotypes between healthy human individuals. Study-level points and caveats: Incomplete sequencing of sorted subsets was indicated by rarefaction despite large depth. Naive CD4 clonotype sharing across a handful of donors was 4% to 5%.

Points on this clone: Antigen unknown. A much larger clone sits a single nucleotide away, making a read error possible.

The CDR3 is made up of 12 amino acids. Germline assignment: CDR1 SNHLY and CDR2 FYNNEI. V dropped 1 base and J dropped 1 base, with 1 base sitting between them. Genomic DNA (from each subset) was split evenly across several immunoSEQ plates. TCRdb keeps only in-frame clones here, not all; method: immunoSEQ multiplex PCR. The table has about 1 million clones, 65% to 75% seen once. Splitting of CD4+ cells produced CD45RA+ naive and CD45RA-negative memory subsets. V usage is TRBV2 and J usage is TRBJ1-1; no firm D call. Sequenced sample: memory CD4+ T cells sorted from blood. Regarding subset: CD45RA-negative fraction. The sequence came from a man between 18 and 35 years old in good health. The CDR3 loop reads CASSEGNTEAFF. CDR3 DNA: TGTGCCAGCAGTGAAGGGAACACTGAAGCTTTCTTT. The full variable domain, completed using reference TRBV2 and TRBJ1-1, is EPEVTQTPSHQVTQMGQEVILRCVPISNHLYFYWYRQILGQKVEFLVSFYNNEISEKSEIFDDQFSVERPDGSNFTLKIRSTKLEDSAMYFCASSEGNTEAFFGQGTRLTVV.